Sequencing of this T cell receptor (beta chain) was carried out in a study of Ad26.COV2.S vaccination and SARS-CoV-2 variants. Assay: immunoSEQ multiplex PCR; the TCRdb copy retains only in-frame clones and omits some. The sample has over 400,000 clones, approximately 90% seen once. Germline CDR1 reads SEHNR; CDR2 reads FQNEAQ (reference sequence). Trimming stripped 4 bases from V and 3 bases from J, with 6 bases between. CDR3 length equals 12 residues. Regarding treatment: approximately 18 received Ad26.COV2.S at low or high dose, single or two shots; 5 received placebo; per-sample allocation not given. On day 63 after the first injection, vaccine and placebo recipients gave samples.

V usage is TRBV7-9 and J usage is TRBJ1-1; D unclear. The sequencing here drew on peripheral blood, taken in a trial of Ad26.COV2.S vaccine versus placebo. This sequence originates from a person between 18 and 59 years old who received the Ad26.COV2.S COVID-19 vaccine or a placebo. For the CDR3, the DNA is TGTGCCAGCAGCTCCCTGGACACTGAAGCTTTCTTT. Protein sequence: CASSSLDTEAFF.